Below, one T cell receptor beta chain is given with its context. This sample is part of a study of blood T cell repertoires in COVID-19. Generated by immunoSEQ multiplex PCR, the TCRdb table keeps only in-frame clones and is missing some. The sample has some 300,000 clones; around 90% are singletons. The origin of this receptor is a woman aged 40 to 50 with COVID-19, enrolled during active disease. Source material: peripheral blood.

CDR3 DNA sequence: TGTGCCAGCAGTTTCCGGACAGCGAACACCGGGGAGCTGTTTTTT. Protein sequence: CASSFRTANTGELFF. V gene TRBV6-5 combines with J gene TRBJ2-2; maybe TRBD1 (6 bases). The ends were cut back, 4 bases at V and 0 bases at J, with 9 bases in the middle. Germline V gene sequence: CDR1 MNHEY, CDR2 SVGAGI. This CDR3 is built from 15 residues.